The present T cell receptor beta chain was sequenced within a study of cytomegalovirus exposure and HLA in healthy donors. General study points: A subsequent analysis found that TCR clusters from the first cohort also tended to co-occur in the 90 to 150 validation repertoires, with approximately 94% of cluster scores above 0. Most TCR sequences were rare, but some public TCRs occurred in many donors. Among TCR beta chains, those listed as cytomegalovirus-associated numbered around 180.

Concerning this clone itself: The antigen is unknown.

CDR3 size: 15 residues. The germline V gene has CDR1 SGHRS and CDR2 YFSETQ. V trimming: 5 bases; J trimming: 6 bases; junction bases outside the gene matches: 13. The assay was immunoSEQ multiplex PCR, and TCRdb's table has in-frame clones only and misses some. The sample has 150,000 to 200,000 clones, roughly 91% seen once. The sample taken for sequencing was PBMCs. The rearrangement uses TRBV5-1 and TRBJ1-1; 7 nucleotides align to TRBD1. This clonotype was sampled from a man between 18 and 29 years old in good health and CMV-seronegative. CDR3 in amino acids: CASRPDTGVRAEAFF. For the CDR3, the DNA is TGCGCCAGCAGGCCTGATACAGGGGTCCGCGCTGAAGCTTTCTTT.